This entry concerns a single T cell receptor beta chain. Its antigen is undetermined. A second PCR of roughly 6 to 12 cycles used a sample-barcoded 5' primer and a J-beta primer mix. No fewer than 3 million CDR3-containing paired-end reads came from each sample. From the 5' RACE reads, TCRdb called clonotypes with MiXCR, one entry per CDR3 protein. Seen here are roughly 1.7 million distinct CDR3 sequences, roughly a third observed once, and the top ten hold 11%. The sample belongs to a study of blood T cells in healthy people across ages. Study-level findings and limits: Roughly linear age-related decline in beta diversity appeared, significant by age around 42.

This TCR came from a woman aged 30 to 39 in good health. The specimen was blood.

CDR3 sequence: CASSHTPGTGEQFF. CDR3 in DNA: TGCGCCAGCAGCCATACCCCAGGGACGGGTGAGCAGTTCTTC. This rearrangement joins TRBV5-1 to TRBJ2-1; D could derive from TRBD1 or TRBD2 (5 bases each). Trimming left V 4 bases short and J 9 bases short, with 17 bases between. Germline V gene lookup returns CDR1 SGHRS and CDR2 YFSETQ. The CDR3 extends over 14 amino acids.